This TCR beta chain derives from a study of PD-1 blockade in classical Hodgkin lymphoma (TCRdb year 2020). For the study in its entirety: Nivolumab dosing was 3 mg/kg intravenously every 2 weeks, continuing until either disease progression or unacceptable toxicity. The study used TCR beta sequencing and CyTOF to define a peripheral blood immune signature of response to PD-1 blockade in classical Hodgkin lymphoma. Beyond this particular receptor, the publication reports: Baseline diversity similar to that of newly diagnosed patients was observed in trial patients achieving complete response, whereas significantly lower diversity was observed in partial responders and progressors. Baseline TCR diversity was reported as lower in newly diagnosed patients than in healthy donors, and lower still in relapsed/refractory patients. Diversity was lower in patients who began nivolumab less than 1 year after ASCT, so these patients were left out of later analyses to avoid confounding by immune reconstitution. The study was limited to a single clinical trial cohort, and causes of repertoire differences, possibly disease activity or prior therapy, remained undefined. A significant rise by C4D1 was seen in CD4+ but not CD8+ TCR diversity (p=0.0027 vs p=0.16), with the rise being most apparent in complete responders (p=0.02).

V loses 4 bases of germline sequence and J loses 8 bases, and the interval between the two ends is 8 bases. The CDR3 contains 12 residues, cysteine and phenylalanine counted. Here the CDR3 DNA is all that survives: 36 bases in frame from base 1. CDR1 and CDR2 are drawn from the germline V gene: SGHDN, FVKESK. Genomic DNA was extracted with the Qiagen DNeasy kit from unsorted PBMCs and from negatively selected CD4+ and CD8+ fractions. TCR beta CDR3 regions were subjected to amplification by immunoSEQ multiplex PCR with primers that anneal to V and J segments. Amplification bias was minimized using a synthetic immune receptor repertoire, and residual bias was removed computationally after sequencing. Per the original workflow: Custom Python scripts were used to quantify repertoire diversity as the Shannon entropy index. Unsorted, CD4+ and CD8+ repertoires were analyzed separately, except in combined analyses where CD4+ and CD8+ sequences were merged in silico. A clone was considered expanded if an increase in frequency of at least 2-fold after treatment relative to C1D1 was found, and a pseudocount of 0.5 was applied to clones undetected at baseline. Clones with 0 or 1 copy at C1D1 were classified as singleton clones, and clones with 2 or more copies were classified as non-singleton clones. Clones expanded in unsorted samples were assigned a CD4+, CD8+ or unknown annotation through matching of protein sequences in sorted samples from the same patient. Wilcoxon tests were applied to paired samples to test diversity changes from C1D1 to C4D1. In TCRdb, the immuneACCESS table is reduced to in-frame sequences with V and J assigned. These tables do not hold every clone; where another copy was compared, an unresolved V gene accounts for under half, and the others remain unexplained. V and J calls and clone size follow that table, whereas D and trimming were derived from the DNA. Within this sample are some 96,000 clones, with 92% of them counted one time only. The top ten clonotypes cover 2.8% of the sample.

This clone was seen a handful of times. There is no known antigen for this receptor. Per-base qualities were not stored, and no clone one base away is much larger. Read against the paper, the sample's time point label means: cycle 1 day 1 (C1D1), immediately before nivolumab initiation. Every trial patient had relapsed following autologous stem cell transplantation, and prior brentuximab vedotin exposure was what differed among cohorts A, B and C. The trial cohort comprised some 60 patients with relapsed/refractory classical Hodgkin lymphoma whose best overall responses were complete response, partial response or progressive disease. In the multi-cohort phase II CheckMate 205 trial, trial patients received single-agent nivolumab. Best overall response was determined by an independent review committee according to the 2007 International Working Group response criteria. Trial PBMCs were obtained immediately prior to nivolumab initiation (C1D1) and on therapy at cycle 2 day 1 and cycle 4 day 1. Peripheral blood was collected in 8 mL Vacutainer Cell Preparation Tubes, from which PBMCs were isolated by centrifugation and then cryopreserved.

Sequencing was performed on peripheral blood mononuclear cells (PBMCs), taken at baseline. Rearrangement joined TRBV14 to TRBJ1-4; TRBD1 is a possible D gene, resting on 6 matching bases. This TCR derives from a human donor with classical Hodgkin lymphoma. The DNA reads TGTGCCAGCAGCCCGGGACACGAAAAACTGTTTTTT. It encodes CASSPGHEKLFF.